These 26 T cell receptor beta chains were sequenced from one sample in a study of T-cell reconstitution after alpha-beta-depleted transplantation in children. Preparation of the TCRbeta library used unique molecular identifiers. TCRdb re-called the PCR reads with MiXCR, one entry per CDR3 protein. The repertoire consists of about 400,000 distinct CDR3 sequences, with roughly 21% occurring once and the leading ten covering 3.8%. Sequences were derived from PBMCs from the stem cell graft donor, sampled from the stem cell graft. Receptors were obtained from a human donor who donated a stem cell graft to a child with acute myeloid leukemia.

Only one count was recorded for this clonotype. The chain couples TRBV4-1 to TRBJ2-7; 7 positions match TRBD2. Germline V gives CDR1 MGHRA, CDR2 YSYEKL. The junction had 16 bases not matched to a gene; V was cut back by 1 base and J by 1 base. The CDR3 extends over 19 amino acids. The CDR3 region is CASSQGRTRTSAVSYEQYF. DNA of the CDR3: TGCGCCAGCAGCCAAGGGAGGACAAGGACTAGTGCAGTGTCCTACGAGCAGTACTTC.

This clonotype has ten or more counts. J is TRBJ2-7 and V is TRBV29-1; 10 nucleotides align to TRBD1. This CDR3 is 13 amino acids long. CDR1 and CDR2 (germline): SQVTM, ANQGSEA. V dropped 3 bases and J dropped 5; count of bases not matched to a gene: 4. In DNA, the CDR3 is TGCAGCGTTGAGGGACAGGGGATAGACGAGCAGTACTTC. Amino acids: CSVEGQGIDEQYF.

The sample holds many counts of this clonotype. The chain couples TRBV29-1 to TRBJ2-1; 7 bases are a match to TRBD2. Germline CDR1 and CDR2: SQVTM and ANQGSEA. Losses at the gene ends were 4 bases for V and 3 bases for J; bases not matched to a gene: 3. The CDR3 is 13 residues long. Here the CDR3 reads CSVVGRNYNEQFF. CDR3 DNA: TGCAGCGTTGTCGGGAGGAACTACAATGAGCAGTTCTTC.

This clonotype has only a few counts. The chain carries TRBV20-1 and TRBJ1-3; D is ambiguous. Germline loops: CDR1 DFQATT, CDR2 SNEGSKA (reference sequence). Trimming took 0 bases from V and 0 from J, leaving 12 bases between them. The CDR3 spans 16 residues. CDR3 bases: TGCAGTGCTAGAGATCGTAGTCCTTTCTCTGGAAACACCATATATTTT. Its translation: CSARDRSPFSGNTIYF.

The chain uses TRBV7-9 and TRBJ2-1, with TRBD2 matching 13 bases. CDR1 and CDR2 from the germline V gene are SEHNR and FQNEAQ (reference sequence). V lost 3 bases, J lost 7 bases, and 3 bases stayed unmatched. This CDR3 is built from 15 residues. The CDR3 DNA reads TGTGCCAGCAGCTTTACTAGCGGGAGGGAGAATGAGCAGTTCTTC. The encoded protein is CASSFTSGRENEQFF.

This rearrangement joins TRBV28 to TRBJ2-1; TRBD2 matches 12 bases. The V gene end was trimmed by 1 base and the J gene end by 9 bases; junction bases not matched to a gene: 7. Germline CDR1 and CDR2: MDHEN and SYDVKM. The CDR3 runs to 16 residues. CDR3 bases: TGTGCCAGCAGTTTATTTACTAGCGGGAGGATGGGTGAGCAGTTCTTC. Translation: CASSLFTSGRMGEQFF.

This clonotype was seen more than once but under ten times. The chain employs TRBV25-1 and TRBJ2-5; 9 positions match TRBD1. V lost 5 bases, J lost 7 bases, and 11 bases stayed unmatched. This CDR3 comprises 15 residues. Germline V gives CDR1 MGHDK, CDR2 SYGVNS. The CDR3 DNA sequence: TGTGCCAGCAGTCCCAGCCGGGACAGGGAGGGGACCCAGTACTTC. This sequence encodes CASSPSRDREGTQYF.

This clonotype appeared a few times. This chain links TRBV24-1 with TRBJ2-1, with D possibly being TRBD2 (5 bases). The CDR3 runs to 18 residues. CDR1 KGHDR and CDR2 SFDVKD come from the germline V gene. The V gene lost 2 bases and the J gene lost 4 bases, with 20 bases spanning the gap. CDR3 in DNA: TGTGCCACCAGTGATTGGGGTGGGGTAGGGAGTCGGTACAATGAGCAGTTCTTC. Translation gives CATSDWGGVGSRYNEQFF.

This clonotype was counted a few times. The genes are TRBV27 and TRBJ2-2; possibly TRBD1 for D (5 bases). Germline CDR1 is MNHEY and CDR2 is SMNVEV (reference sequence). Trimming cost V 0 bases and J 4 bases, with 9 bases left between them. CDR3 length: 15 residues. CDR3 in amino acids: CASSLSRTTTGELFF. The CDR3 DNA reads as TGTGCCAGCAGTTTATCGCGGACAACCACCGGGGAGCTGTTTTTT.

V and J are TRBV7-9 and TRBJ2-7; possible D gene TRBD1, 6 bases. The CDR3 sequence is 14 residues long. Germline assignment: CDR1 SEHNR and CDR2 FQNEAQ (reference sequence). V shed 4 bases and J shed 6 bases, with 16 bases lying between them. The CDR3 here is CASSSGHRSAEQYF. The CDR3 nucleotides are TGTGCCAGCAGCTCGGGACACAGGTCTGCCGAGCAGTACTTC.

In this sample, this clonotype turned up a few times. The gene calls are TRBV5-1 and TRBJ1-4; 7 positions agree with TRBD1. The CDR3 covers 14 residues. The V and J ends lost 0 bases and 10 bases, in that order; junction bases with no gene match: 6. Germline V lookup: CDR1 SGHRS, CDR2 YFSETQ. CDR3 sequence: CASSLEDRLGKLFF. CDR3 nucleotide sequence: TGCGCCAGCAGCTTGGAGGACAGGTTGGGAAAACTGTTTTTT.

This clonotype has a count of ten or more. The chain is built from TRBV12-3 or TRBV12-4 and TRBJ2-7, with 14 positions matching TRBD2. This CDR3 region has 15 residues. With 6 bases clipped from V and 5 bases from J, the junction kept 6 bases outside the gene matches. For the CDR3, the DNA is TGTGCCAGCAGCCGGGGACTAGCGGGAGTCGACGAGCAGTACTTC. Amino acid sequence: CASSRGLAGVDEQYF.

This chain uses TRBV11-3 with TRBJ2-3, with a weak D call TRBD1 (5 bases). The CDR3 spans 15 residues. Trimming removed 6 bases from V and 0 bases from J, with 13 bases in between. The germline V gene encodes CDR1 SGHNT and CDR2 YENEEA. The CDR3 loop reads CASSRRTYSTDTQYF. The CDR3 region has the DNA TGTGCCAGCAGTCGTAGGACATACAGCACAGATACGCAGTATTTT.

This chain links TRBV15 with TRBJ1-4; perhaps TRBD1 as D (6 bases). This CDR3 spans 13 amino acids. CDR1 and CDR2 from the germline V gene are LNHNV and YYDKDF (reference sequence). V gave up 9 bases and J gave up 8 bases, with 16 bases separating them. This chain's CDR3 is CATSQGGFEKLFF. Written as DNA, the CDR3 is TGTGCCACGTCACAGGGAGGATTCGAAAAACTGTTTTTT.

The V call is TRBV18, the J call TRBJ1-2, with TRBD1 identical over 7 bases. Germline CDR1 reads KGHSH; CDR2 reads LQKENI. J was trimmed by 7 bases and V by 3 bases; bases with no gene match: 8. The CDR3 covers 14 residues. The CDR3 sequence is CASSPLGGGGGYTF. The CDR3 region has the DNA TGTGCCAGCTCACCCCTCGGAGGGGGCGGTGGCTACACCTTC.

This clonotype was counted at least ten times. This chain uses TRBV29-1 with TRBJ2-7; unclear D gene. The V and J ends lost 2 bases and 4 bases respectively, with 12 bases between them. The germline CDR1 and CDR2 sequences are SQVTM and ANQGSEA. This CDR3 spans 13 amino acids. This CDR3 is CSVETILSYEQYF. CDR3 coding DNA: TGCAGCGTTGAAACTATTCTTAGTTACGAGCAGTACTTC.

This CDR3 reads CASSSKAGTKNYGYTF. The CDR3 bases are TGTGCCAGCAGCTCAAAGGCAGGGACCAAGAACTATGGCTACACCTTC. The gene calls are TRBV7-2 and TRBJ1-2; D perhaps matches TRBD1 (5 bases). CDR3 length: 16 amino acids. Trimming removed 4 bases at V and 2 bases at J, with 17 bases between. Germline-derived CDR1 and CDR2 are SGHTA and FQGNSA.

This clonotype was seen repeatedly, ten times or more. This chain connects TRBV2 to TRBJ1-6; the match to TRBD1 covers 8 bases. Germline V gene sequence: CDR1 SNHLY, CDR2 FYNNEI. With 1 base clipped from V and 10 bases from J, the junction kept 6 bases outside the gene matches. This CDR3 spans 15 amino acids. The CDR3 bases are TGTGCCAGCAGTGAAGGGGCAGGGGGCCAATCACCCCTCCACTTT. Translation: CASSEGAGGQSPLHF.

This clonotype was observed a handful of times. This rearrangement joins TRBV12-3 or TRBV12-4 to TRBJ2-4; possibly TRBD1 for D (7 bases). V shed 4 bases and J shed 7 bases, with 11 bases lying between them. The CDR3 runs to 13 residues. The CDR3 DNA reads as TGTGCCAGCAGTTGGACAGGAGGGAACATTCAGTACTTC. Translation: CASSWTGGNIQYF.

This clonotype was detected many times. The J gene is TRBJ2-2, the V gene TRBV28; 8 nucleotides align to TRBD1. CDR3 length: 14 amino acids. The V and J ends lost 6 bases and 10 bases, in that order; junction bases with no gene match: 10. Germline assignment: CDR1 MDHEN and CDR2 SYDVKM. CDR3 in DNA: TGTGCCAGCAGCCTGGGACAGGACACCAAGGAGCTGTTTTTT. Translating gives CASSLGQDTKELFF.

This clonotype turned up a few times. The rearrangement uses TRBV12-3 or TRBV12-4 and TRBJ2-5, with no clear D. Trimming pared 3 bases from V and 5 bases from J, leaving 13 bases between. The CDR3 loop spans 14 amino acids. The CDR3 DNA reads as TGTGCCAGCAGTTTTCTGCAGTCCCAGGAGACCCAGTACTTC. Its protein product is CASSFLQSQETQYF.

The rearrangement joins TRBV5-1 to TRBJ2-7; 11 positions agree with TRBD2. After removal of 1 base from V and 2 bases from J, the junction contained 5 bases not matched to a gene. This CDR3 is 16 amino acids long. CDR1 is SGHRS and CDR2 is YFSETQ in the germline V gene. The CDR3 region is CASSLFSGREAYEQYF. CDR3 nucleotide sequence: TGCGCCAGCAGCTTGTTTAGCGGGAGGGAAGCCTACGAGCAGTACTTC.

J is TRBJ1-2 and V is TRBV20-1, with 8 bases identical to TRBD1. The V segment lost 4 bases and the J segment 4 bases; nucleotides outside the gene matches: 11. The CDR3 is 15 residues long. Germline V gene data show CDR1 as DFQATT and CDR2 as SNEGSKA (reference sequence). The CDR3 coding sequence is TGCAGTGCTAAACGAAGACAGGGGCAGAGCTATGGCTACACCTTC. It specifies CSAKRRQGQSYGYTF.

Many counts were recorded for this clonotype. CDR3 amino acids: CASRTDWGDEQFF. The CDR3 DNA sequence: TGTGCCAGCAGAACCGACTGGGGGGATGAGCAGTTCTTC. The chain is built from TRBV12-3 or TRBV12-4 and TRBJ2-1, with TRBD2 as a possible D gene (6 bases). V lost 6 bases, J lost 8 bases, and 14 bases lay in between. The CDR3 is 13 residues long.

The rearrangement uses TRBV5-1 and TRBJ2-6; 8 bases match TRBD1. The length of the CDR3 is 17 residues. J was trimmed by 0 bases and V by 7 bases; bases with no gene match: 9. CDR1 and CDR2 (germline): SGHRS, YFSETQ. The CDR3 bases are TGCGCCAGCCACCCCCAGGGGGCCATCTCTGGGGCCAACGTCCTGACTTTC. Translating it yields CASHPQGAISGANVLTF.

The sample holds many counts of this clonotype. CDR3 in DNA: TGCGCCAGCAGCCAAGATACAGGGAACTGGTACGAGCAGTACTTC. This translates into CASSQDTGNWYEQYF. The rearrangement uses TRBV4-3 and TRBJ2-7, with D maybe TRBD1 (6 bases). Trimming pared 0 bases from V and 4 bases from J, leaving 13 bases between. Germline V lookup: CDR1 LGHNA, CDR2 YSLEER. The CDR3 totals 15 residues.